This passage covers 26 T cell receptor beta chains from one sample sequenced in a study of blood T cell repertoires in COVID-19. Only in-frame clones appear in the TCRdb table, and some are missing; sequencing was by immunoSEQ multiplex PCR. The profile covers about 200,000 clones, with around 92% appearing a single time and roughly 8.4% taken by the ten largest. Material: PBMCs or T cells enriched from blood (not recorded which). The receptor set was obtained from a woman under 30 who had recovered from COVID-19.

This clone was observed a few times. One end of the junction does not line up with germline, which may come from a read error. This rearrangement joins TRBV6-1 to TRBJ2-2, with 8 bases aligning to TRBD1. CDR3 length equals 15 residues. Per germline, CDR1 MNHNS and CDR2 SASEGT. This chain's CDR3 is CASSEQGAKTGELFF. The CDR3 nucleotides read TGTGCCAGCAGTGAACAGGGGGCGAAGACCGGGGAGCTGTTTTTT.

The chain employs TRBV5-1 and TRBJ1-1, with 10 bases identical to TRBD1. The ends lost 3 bases at V and 7 bases at J; junction bases unmatched: 15. The CDR3 length is 17 residues. Per the germline V gene, CDR1 is SGHRS and CDR2 is YFSETQ. The CDR3 nucleotides are TGCGCCAGCAGCTCCTCCCGGGACAGGGGCCCCCGGGGTGAAGCTTTCTTT. It specifies CASSSSRDRGPRGEAFF.

The chain recombines TRBV9 with TRBJ2-7; TRBD1 agrees at 9 bases. The V and J ends lost 2 bases and 11 bases, in that order; junction bases with no gene match: 14. The CDR3 has 15 amino acids. Germline values: CDR1 SGDLS, CDR2 YYNGEE. The CDR3 region is CASSVAGDRVDEKYF. DNA for the CDR3: TGTGCCAGCAGCGTGGCGGGGGACAGGGTAGACGAAAAGTACTTC.

The rearrangement uses TRBV10-2 and TRBJ1-3; weak D call: TRBD1 (5 bases). The V gene's germline CDR1 is WSHSY and CDR2 SAAADI. The ends were cut back, 3 bases at V and 7 bases at J, with 10 bases in the middle. The CDR3 totals 13 residues. For the CDR3, the DNA is TGCGCCAGCAGTGAACAGGCCCGGAACACCATATATTTT. This translates into CASSEQARNTIYF.

This clone has just a few counts. The CDR3 nucleotides read TGTGCCAGCAGACCTTCCCCGGGTACCAGATCCGTGAACACTGAAGCTTTCTTT. It codes for CASRPSPGTRSVNTEAFF. The V and J genes are TRBV27 and TRBJ1-1; D is unclear. Germline loops: CDR1 MNHEY, CDR2 SMNVEV (reference sequence). V was trimmed by 6 bases and J by 0 bases, leaving 23 bases between them. The CDR3 spans 18 residues.

Concerning this clone: At one end, the junction sequence differs from germline, possibly due to a read error. This sample also contains other DNA sequences that code for the same CDR3. V gene TRBV11-2 combines with J gene TRBJ2-7; no reliable D call. This CDR3 region has 13 residues. The germline V gene encodes CDR1 SGHAT and CDR2 FQNNGV. The CDR3 sequence: CASSLVAAYEQYF. CDR3 coding DNA: TGTGCCAGTAGCTTAGTCGCGGCGTACGAGCAGTACTTC.

The chain links TRBV6-6 to TRBJ2-5; D perhaps matches TRBD2 (6 bases). V was clipped by 10 bases and J by 4 bases, with 13 bases between them. This CDR3 region has 12 residues. Germline V gene sequence: CDR1 MNHNY, CDR2 SVGAGI (reference sequence). The CDR3 sequence: CATSPGGETQYF. DNA for the CDR3: TGTGCCACCTCCCCCGGGGGAGAGACCCAGTACTTC.

This chain uses TRBV4-1 with TRBJ1-2; D remains ambiguous. Germline V gene sequence: CDR1 MGHRA, CDR2 YSYEKL. V was pared by 4 bases and J by 4 bases, with 16 bases between. CDR3 length: 15 amino acids. The CDR3 region has the DNA TGCGCCAGCAGCCTAGATCCGGGATCTCCCTATGGCTACACCTTC. The encoded protein is CASSLDPGSPYGYTF.

The genes are TRBV24-1 and TRBJ1-4; TRBD1 matches 9 bases. Per germline, CDR1 KGHDR and CDR2 SFDVKD. Trimming cost V 3 bases and J 4 bases; bases outside gene matches: 8. The CDR3 covers 17 residues. The DNA of the CDR3 is TGTGCCACCAGTGATCCCTCACCGGGACAGGGTAATGAAAAACTGTTTTTT. It yields the protein CATSDPSPGQGNEKLFF.

V is TRBV3-1 (or the pseudogene TRBV3-2) and J is TRBJ2-2, with TRBD1 matching over 9 bases. CDR1 and CDR2 from the germline V gene are LGHDT and YNNKEL (reference sequence). The CDR3 has 16 amino acids. The V segment lost 2 bases and the J segment 6 bases; nucleotides outside the gene matches: 7. The CDR3 nucleotides are TGTGCCAGCAGCCAACCCGGGACAGGGATTCCCGGGGAGCTGTTTTTT. This sequence encodes CASSQPGTGIPGELFF.

The chain recombines TRBV7-8 with TRBJ1-6; D gene ambiguous. The CDR3 is 17 residues long. CDR1 and CDR2 (germline): SGHVS, FQNEAQ. Trimming cost V 1 base and J 6 bases, with 16 bases left between them. DNA for the CDR3: TGTGCCAGCAGCTTAGTGGGCAGCCCGCGATTTAATTCACCCCTCCACTTT. It yields the protein CASSLVGSPRFNSPLHF.

The genes are TRBV15 and TRBJ1-3; 7 bases are shared with TRBD1. Germline CDR1 LNHNV, CDR2 YYDKDF (reference sequence). This CDR3 region has 14 residues. Trimming took 8 bases from V and 0 from J; bases not matched to a gene: 4. The DNA of the CDR3 is TGTGCCACCGGAGGGGGCTTCTCTGGAAACACCATATATTTT. This encodes CATGGGFSGNTIYF.

This clone was seen more than once but under ten times. The V call is TRBV7-9, the J call TRBJ1-1, with D maybe TRBD1 (5 bases). From germline, CDR1 is SEHNR and CDR2 FQNEAQ (reference sequence). The CDR3 loop spans 16 amino acids. V lost 5 bases and J lost 6, with 22 bases in between. The CDR3 here is CASSGGDLALGAEAFF. The CDR3 nucleotides read TGTGCCAGCAGCGGAGGGGATCTAGCCTTAGGCGCTGAAGCTTTCTTT.

V usage is TRBV5-1 and J usage is TRBJ1-1, with D tentatively TRBD1 (5 bases). Germline CDR1 reads SGHRS; CDR2 reads YFSETQ. V shed 2 bases and J shed 6 bases, with 23 bases lying between them. This CDR3 spans 17 amino acids. CDR3 in amino acids: CASSFIALGRGSAEAFF. As DNA, the CDR3 is TGCGCCAGCAGCTTTATAGCTTTGGGAAGGGGTTCCGCTGAAGCTTTCTTT.

In DNA, the CDR3 is TGTGCCAGCAGCGCGACAGGGGTCCAAGAGACCCAGTACTTC. It yields the protein CASSATGVQETQYF. The V and J genes are TRBV9 and TRBJ2-5; 8 bases map to TRBD1. Germline CDR1 is SGDLS and CDR2 is YYNGEE. With 3 bases clipped from V and 1 base from J, the junction kept 2 bases outside the gene matches. There are 14 residues in the CDR3.

The chain uses TRBV28 and TRBJ1-5; D remains unclear. With 8 bases removed from V and 2 bases from J, the gap between germline ends came to 7 bases. The germline gives CDR1 MDHEN, CDR2 SYDVKM. The CDR3 extends over 12 amino acids. The CDR3 DNA reads TGTGCCAGCCGAGTTGGCAATCAGCCCCAGCATTTT. Its translation is CASRVGNQPQHF.

The V call is TRBV7-9, the J call TRBJ2-3; TRBD2 matches at 9 bases. This CDR3 is 16 amino acids long. The germline V gene encodes CDR1 SEHNR and CDR2 FQNEAQ (reference sequence). V shed 2 bases, J shed 3 bases, and the junction held 6 bases outside the gene matches. CDR3 nucleotide sequence: TGTGCCAGCAGCTTAATTAGCGGGGGAGTTACAGATACGCAGTATTTT. Its translation is CASSLISGGVTDTQYF.

The chain has TRBV27 and TRBJ1-5; possible D gene TRBD1, 6 bases. The CDR3 is made up of 14 amino acids. V was shortened by 5 bases and J by 3 bases, with 11 bases between the two germline ends. Germline V gives CDR1 MNHEY, CDR2 SMNVEV (reference sequence). CDR3 sequence: CASSLPGHNQPQHF. For the CDR3, the DNA is TGTGCCAGCAGTCTCCCGGGACACAATCAGCCCCAGCATTTT.

The chain couples TRBV3-1 (or the pseudogene TRBV3-2) to TRBJ1-1, with 7 bases that match TRBD1. The length of the CDR3 is 17 residues. Trimming removed 4 bases from V and 0 bases from J; junction bases left unmatched: 11. Germline values: CDR1 LGHDT, CDR2 YNNKEL (reference sequence). The CDR3 loop reads CASSLAGDSLMNTEAFF. CDR3 coding DNA: TGTGCCAGCAGCCTTGCCGGGGACAGCCTCATGAACACTGAAGCTTTCTTT.

The J gene is TRBJ2-6, the V gene TRBV5-4; no definite D call. Germline V gene lookup returns CDR1 SGHNT and CDR2 YYREEE (reference sequence). CDR3 length: 15 amino acids. Trimming removed 4 bases from V and 0 bases from J, with 8 bases in between. The CDR3 DNA reads TGTGCCAGCAGCCCTTCAGGCTCTGGGGCCAACGTCCTGACTTTC. It encodes CASSPSGSGANVLTF. The full variable domain, in which reference TRBV5-4 and TRBJ2-6 provide the parts outside the CDR3, is ETGVTQSPTHLIKTRGQQVTLRCSSQSGHNTVSWYQQALGQGPQFIFQYYREEENGRGNFPPRFSGLQFPNYSSELNVNALELDDSALYLCASSPSGSGANVLTFGAGSRLTVL.

This clone has only a few counts. The gene calls are TRBV3-1 (or the pseudogene TRBV3-2) and TRBJ1-4, with D perhaps matching TRBD1 (6 bases). V was trimmed by 0 bases and J by 7 bases, leaving 15 bases between them. This CDR3 contains 16 residues. CDR1 LGHDT and CDR2 YNNKEL come from the germline V gene (reference sequence). The CDR3 DNA is TGTGCCAGCAGCCAAGAAAGGGGAACAGGGCTTGAAAAACTGTTTTTT. Its translation is CASSQERGTGLEKLFF.

V gene TRBV7-6 combines with J gene TRBJ1-6, with D possibly matching TRBD1 (5 bases). The germline V and J ends were trimmed by 3 bases and 6 bases, with 12 bases remaining between them. The CDR3 has 15 amino acids. Germline-derived CDR1 and CDR2 are SGHVS and FNYEAQ. The CDR3 protein is CASSLKQESNSPLHF. The CDR3 coding sequence is TGTGCCAGCAGCTTGAAACAGGAAAGTAATTCACCCCTCCACTTT.

The table lists this clone with a few counts. This sequence joins TRBV7-9 and TRBJ1-2; D unresolved. Germline CDR1 reads SEHNR; CDR2 reads FQNEAQ (reference sequence). V dropped 2 bases and J dropped 6 bases, with 16 bases sitting between them. There are 15 residues in the CDR3. The CDR3, as DNA: TGTGCCAGCAGCTTATCGGCCACTAAGTTACATGGCTACACCTTC. Amino acids: CASSLSATKLHGYTF. Based on the CDR3 plus reference TRBV7-9 and TRBJ1-2, the full variable domain is DTGVSQNPRHKITKRGQNVTFRCDPISEHNRLYWYRQTLGQGPEFLTYFQNEAQLEKSRLLSDRFSAERPKGSFSTLEIQRTEQGDSAMYLCASSLSATKLHGYTFGSGTRLTVV.

On this clone: This same CDR3 is encoded by further DNA sequences in the sample. The chain recombines TRBV15 with TRBJ1-1, with TRBD1 identical over 8 bases. The CDR3 is 13 residues long. Germline V lookup: CDR1 LNHNV, CDR2 YYDKDF (reference sequence). With V trimmed by 3 bases and J by 4 bases, 1 base remained unmatched. CDR3 amino acids: CATSRDRVTEAFF. DNA for the CDR3: TGTGCCACCAGCAGGGACAGGGTCACTGAAGCTTTCTTT. Combining the CDR3 with reference TRBV15 and TRBJ1-1 gives the whole variable domain DAMVIQNPRYQVTQFGKPVTLSCSQTLNHNVMYWYQQKSSQAPKLLFHYYDKDFNNEADTPDNFQSRRPNTSFCFLDIRSPGLGDTAMYLCATSRDRVTEAFFGQGTRLTVV.

The chain is built from TRBV5-1 and TRBJ2-3; TRBD2 matches 8 bases. The CDR3 consists of 16 residues. The trim removed 0 bases at V and 5 bases at J, leaving 8 bases unmatched. In germline, CDR1 is SGHRS, CDR2 YFSETQ. CDR3 DNA sequence: TGCGCCAGCAGCTTGGTGTCCGGGGGGGCTGGAGATACGCAGTATTTT. It translates to CASSLVSGGAGDTQYF.

The chain carries TRBV18 and TRBJ2-3, with 11 bases aligning to TRBD2. The trim removed 5 bases at V and 4 bases at J, leaving 17 bases unmatched. This CDR3 contains 19 residues. Germline loops: CDR1 KGHSH, CDR2 LQKENI. CDR3 coding DNA: TGTGCCAGCTCAACCAGAGGTCTAGCGGGGGGCCTTAGACCAGATACGCAGTATTTT. Translation gives CASSTRGLAGGLRPDTQYF.